This T cell receptor beta chain was documented in a study of breast tumors, draining lymph nodes, adjacent tissues. TCRdb reprocessed the multiplex PCR reads with MiXCR, giving one entry per CDR3 protein. The sample has under 80,000 distinct CDR3 sequences, over 40% seen once. Study-wide results and limits: Compared with basal-like, luminal-like tumors shared significantly more repertoire with nontumor tissue. That most tumor T cells come from lymph nodes remained unproven.

This clonotype appeared many times. Its antigen is as yet unknown. The germline CDR1 and CDR2 sequences are SGHVS and FQNEAQ. The CDR3 extends over 14 amino acids. The V end was cut by 5 bases, the J end by 5 bases, with 15 bases between. Sequences were obtained from breast tumor tissue. The V call is TRBV7-8, the J call TRBJ2-5, with D possibly matching TRBD1 (7 bases). The sequence was collected from a female donor with breast cancer. Some clones in this sample may be carry-over from other donors' samples. CDR3 loop: CASSHLQGRETQYF. The CDR3, as DNA: TGTGCCAGCAGCCATCTACAGGGGAGGGAGACCCAGTACTTC.